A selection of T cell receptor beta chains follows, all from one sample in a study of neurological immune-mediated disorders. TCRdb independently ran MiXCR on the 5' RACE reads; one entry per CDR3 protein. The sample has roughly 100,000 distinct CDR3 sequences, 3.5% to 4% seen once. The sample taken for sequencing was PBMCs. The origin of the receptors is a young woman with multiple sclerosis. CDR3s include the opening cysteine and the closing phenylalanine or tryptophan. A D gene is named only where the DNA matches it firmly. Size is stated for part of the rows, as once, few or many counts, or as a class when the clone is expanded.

cdr3_aa: CASSLTIPEQYF; cdr3_nt: TGTGCCAGCAGCCTCACTATCCCCGAGCAGTACTTC; d_call: NA; j_call: TRBJ2-7; v_call: TRBV7-2; clone_size: many
cdr3_aa: CASSPKRGLAGGGEDTQYF; cdr3_nt: TGCGCCAGCAGCCCCAAGCGGGGACTAGCGGGAGGAGGGGAAGATACGCAGTATTTT; d_call: TRBD2; j_call: TRBJ2-3; v_call: TRBV4-1; clone_size: many
cdr3_aa: CSASVLTSPVEQFF; cdr3_nt: TGCAGTGCTAGTGTGCTAACCTCCCCCGTTGAGCAGTTCTTC; d_call: NA; j_call: TRBJ2-1; v_call: TRBV20-1; clone_size: many
cdr3_aa: CSVGDRGIYGYTF; cdr3_nt: TGCAGCGTTGGGGACAGGGGGATTTATGGCTACACCTTC; d_call: TRBD1; j_call: TRBJ1-2; v_call: TRBV29-1; clone_size: many
cdr3_aa: CASSPGWAGELFF; cdr3_nt: TGTGCCAGCAGTCCTGGGTGGGCCGGGGAGCTGTTTTTT; d_call: NA; j_call: TRBJ2-2; v_call: TRBV12-3/TRBV12-4; clone_size: many
cdr3_aa: CASSFRRTSGASSYNEQFF; cdr3_nt: TGTGCCAGCAGCTTCCGTCGGACTAGCGGGGCGAGCTCCTACAATGAGCAGTTCTTC; d_call: TRBD2; j_call: TRBJ2-1; v_call: TRBV7-9; clone_size: many
cdr3_aa: CASRQGYGYTF; cdr3_nt: TGTGCCAGCAGACAGGGTTATGGCTACACCTTC; d_call: NA; j_call: TRBJ1-2; v_call: TRBV6-5; clone_size: many
cdr3_aa: CASSLYSSYNEQFF; cdr3_nt: TGTGCCAGCAGCTTGTACAGCTCCTACAATGAGCAGTTCTTC; d_call: NA; j_call: TRBJ2-1; v_call: TRBV7-9; clone_size: medium-sized
cdr3_aa: CASSPSGSEYGYTF; cdr3_nt: TGTGCCAGCAGTCCCTCTGGCTCGGAATATGGCTACACCTTC; d_call: NA; j_call: TRBJ1-2; v_call: TRBV28; clone_size: many
cdr3_aa: CSATRRGSDTQYF; cdr3_nt: TGCAGTGCAACACGCAGGGGTTCAGATACGCAGTATTTT; d_call: NA; j_call: TRBJ2-3; v_call: TRBV20-1; clone_size: many
cdr3_aa: CASSQEETPHEQFF; cdr3_nt: TGTGCCAGCAGCCAAGAAGAGACGCCCCATGAGCAGTTCTTC; d_call: NA; j_call: TRBJ2-1; v_call: TRBV4-2; clone_size: few
cdr3_aa: CASSYVAKNIQYF; cdr3_nt: TGTGCCAGCAGTTACGTAGCCAAAAACATTCAGTACTTC; d_call: NA; j_call: TRBJ2-4; v_call: TRBV12-3/TRBV12-4; clone_size: NA
cdr3_aa: CATSGGAGQTQYF; cdr3_nt: TGTGCCACCAGCGGGGGCGCAGGGCAGACCCAGTACTTC; d_call: NA; j_call: TRBJ2-5; v_call: TRBV15; clone_size: many
cdr3_aa: CASSSGTGGPGNQPQHF; cdr3_nt: TGTGCCAGCAGTTCCGGGACAGGGGGCCCCGGCAATCAGCCCCAGCATTTT; d_call: TRBD1; j_call: TRBJ1-5; v_call: TRBV12-3/TRBV12-4; clone_size: many
cdr3_aa: CASSFVRGDEQYF; cdr3_nt: TGCGCCAGCAGCTTTGTCCGGGGGGACGAGCAGTACTTC; d_call: TRBD2; j_call: TRBJ2-7; v_call: TRBV5-1; clone_size: many
cdr3_aa: CASSYSIGRNTEAFF; cdr3_nt: TGTGCCAGCAGTTACTCGATAGGTAGGAACACTGAAGCTTTCTTT; d_call: NA; j_call: TRBJ1-1; v_call: TRBV6-5; clone_size: few
cdr3_aa: CASSLIHTPGGNEQFF; cdr3_nt: TGTGCCAGCAGCTTAATCCACACCCCCGGAGGAAATGAGCAGTTCTTC; d_call: NA; j_call: TRBJ2-1; v_call: TRBV7-3; clone_size: many
cdr3_aa: CASSLGGTAYNEQFF; cdr3_nt: TGCGCCAGCAGCTTGGGTGGGACAGCCTACAATGAGCAGTTCTTC; d_call: TRBD1; j_call: TRBJ2-1; v_call: TRBV5-1; clone_size: many
cdr3_aa: CASTAGRSTDTQYF; cdr3_nt: TGTGCCAGCACAGCGGGCCGAAGCACAGATACGCAGTATTTT; d_call: NA; j_call: TRBJ2-3; v_call: TRBV7-3; clone_size: many
cdr3_aa: CASSYSMGTEQYGYTF; cdr3_nt: TGTGCCAGCAGTTACTCGATGGGGACAGAACAATATGGCTACACCTTC; d_call: TRBD1; j_call: TRBJ1-2; v_call: TRBV6-5; clone_size: many
cdr3_aa: CASSSHSRGGGELFF; cdr3_nt: TGTGCCAGCAGCTCTCACTCCCGAGGGGGCGGGGAGCTGTTTTTT; d_call: NA; j_call: TRBJ2-2; v_call: TRBV5-5; clone_size: few
cdr3_aa: CASSRPTGDGYTF; cdr3_nt: TGTGCCAGCAGCCGACCGACAGGGGATGGCTACACCTTC; d_call: TRBD1; j_call: TRBJ1-2; v_call: TRBV7-2; clone_size: many
cdr3_aa: CASSLDPGHTQYF; cdr3_nt: TGTGCCAGCAGTCTCGACCCGGGACATACGCAGTATTTT; d_call: NA; j_call: TRBJ2-3; v_call: TRBV12-3/TRBV12-4; clone_size: many
cdr3_aa: CASTHPGIYNEQFF; cdr3_nt: TGTGCCAGTACCCACCCGGGGATTTACAATGAGCAGTTCTTC; d_call: NA; j_call: TRBJ2-1; v_call: TRBV7-9; clone_size: many
cdr3_aa: CASSARDPLSGELFF; cdr3_nt: TGTGCCAGCAGTGCCCGGGACCCTTTGTCGGGGGAGCTGTTTTTT; d_call: NA; j_call: TRBJ2-2; v_call: TRBV6-1; clone_size: many
cdr3_aa: CASSLEVGEQYF; cdr3_nt: TGTGCCAGCAGCTTAGAGGTGGGCGAGCAGTACTTC; d_call: NA; j_call: TRBJ2-7; v_call: TRBV7-2; clone_size: many
cdr3_aa: CASSLEGANADTQYF; cdr3_nt: TGCGCCAGCAGCTTGGAAGGAGCGAATGCAGATACGCAGTATTTT; d_call: NA; j_call: TRBJ2-3; v_call: TRBV5-1; clone_size: many
cdr3_aa: CSARGNHPYEQYF; cdr3_nt: TGCAGTGCTAGAGGAAACCATCCCTACGAGCAGTACTTC; d_call: NA; j_call: TRBJ2-7; v_call: TRBV20-1; clone_size: many
cdr3_aa: CASSFLDREQYF; cdr3_nt: TGTGCCAGCAGCTTCCTAGACCGGGAGCAGTACTTC; d_call: NA; j_call: TRBJ2-7; v_call: TRBV7-2; clone_size: many
cdr3_aa: CAWSATTGGASQYF; cdr3_nt: TGTGCCTGGAGCGCTACAACAGGGGGCGCATCCCAGTACTTC; d_call: TRBD1; j_call: TRBJ2-5; v_call: TRBV30; clone_size: few
cdr3_aa: CASSDGRGFTEAFF; cdr3_nt: TGTGCCAGCAGTGATGGCAGGGGGTTCACTGAAGCTTTCTTT; d_call: TRBD1; j_call: TRBJ1-1; v_call: TRBV2; clone_size: NA
cdr3_aa: CASSLRSGALSYNEQFF; cdr3_nt: TGTGCCAGCAGCTTACGTAGCGGGGCCCTCTCCTACAATGAGCAGTTCTTC; d_call: TRBD2; j_call: TRBJ2-1; v_call: TRBV5-4; clone_size: many
cdr3_aa: CASSLTSYEQYF; cdr3_nt: TGTGCCAGCAGCCTCACTAGCTACGAGCAGTACTTC; d_call: NA; j_call: TRBJ2-7; v_call: TRBV3-1; clone_size: many